This T cell receptor (beta chain) comes out of a study of T cells in localized non-small cell lung cancer. Germline V gene sequence: CDR1 LNHDA, CDR2 SQIVND (reference sequence). CDR3 length: 14 residues. The V segment lost 6 bases and the J segment 2 bases; nucleotides outside the gene matches: 5. Assay: immunoSEQ multiplex PCR; the TCRdb copy retains only in-frame clones and omits some. The sample includes some 82,000 clones, over 60% of them seen just once. Comments on this clone: The antigen is not known.

Study-level points and caveats: Tumor samples were not multi-region, leaving intratumor heterogeneity unexcluded. Median approximately 61 top-100 tumor clones were shared with paired adjacent lung. Higher blood T cell density tracked longer overall survival. Uninvolved neighboring lung showed the greatest T cell clonality, exceeding tumor.

The sample was PBMCs, taken before any cancer treatment. The clonotype originates from a man aged 40-75 years with stage II squamous cell lung carcinoma. This chain joins TRBV19 and TRBJ2-7; TRBD1 agrees at 9 bases. In nucleotides, the CDR3 is TGTGCCAGTAGAACCGGGACAGGGCCCTACGAGCAGTACTTC. It translates to CASRTGTGPYEQYF. The complete variable domain, with remaining parts taken from reference TRBV19 and TRBJ2-7, reads DGGITQSPKYLFRKEGQNVTLSCEQNLNHDAMYWYRQDPGQGLRLIYYSQIVNDFQKGDIAEGYSVSREKKESFPLTVTSAQKNPTAFYLCASRTGTGPYEQYFGPGTRLTVT.